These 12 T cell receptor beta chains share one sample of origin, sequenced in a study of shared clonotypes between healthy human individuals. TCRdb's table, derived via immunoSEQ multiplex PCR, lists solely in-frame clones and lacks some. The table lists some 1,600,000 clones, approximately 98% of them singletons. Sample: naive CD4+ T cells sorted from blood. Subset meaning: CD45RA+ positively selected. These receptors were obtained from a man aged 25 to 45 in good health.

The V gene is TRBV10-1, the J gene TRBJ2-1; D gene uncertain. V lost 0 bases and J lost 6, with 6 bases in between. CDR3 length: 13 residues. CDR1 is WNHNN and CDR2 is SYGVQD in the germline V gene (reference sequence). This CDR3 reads CASSESYLNEQFF. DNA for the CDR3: TGCGCCAGCAGTGAGTCGTACCTCAATGAGCAGTTCTTC.

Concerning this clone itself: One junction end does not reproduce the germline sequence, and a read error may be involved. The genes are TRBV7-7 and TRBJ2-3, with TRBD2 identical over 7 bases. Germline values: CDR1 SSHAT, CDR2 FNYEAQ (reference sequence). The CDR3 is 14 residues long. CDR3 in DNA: TGTGCTAGCAGCCTACTAGCGCGAACAGATACGCAGTATTTT. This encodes CASSLLARTDTQYF.

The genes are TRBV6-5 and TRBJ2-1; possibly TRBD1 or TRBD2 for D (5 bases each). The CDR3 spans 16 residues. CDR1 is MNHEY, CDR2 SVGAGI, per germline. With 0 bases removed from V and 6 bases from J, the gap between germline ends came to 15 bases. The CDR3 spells CASSYSGVGVFNEQFF. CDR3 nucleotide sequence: TGTGCCAGCAGTTACTCCGGGGTGGGGGTTTTCAATGAGCAGTTCTTC.

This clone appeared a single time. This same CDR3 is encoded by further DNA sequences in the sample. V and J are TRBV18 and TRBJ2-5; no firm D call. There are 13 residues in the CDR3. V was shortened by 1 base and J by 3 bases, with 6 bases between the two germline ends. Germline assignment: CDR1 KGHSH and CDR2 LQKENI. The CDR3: CASSPQREETQYF. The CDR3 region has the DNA TGTGCCAGCTCACCACAGAGAGAAGAGACCCAGTACTTC. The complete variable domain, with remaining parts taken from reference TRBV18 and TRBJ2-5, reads NAGVMQNPRHLVRRRGQEARLRCSPMKGHSHVYWYRQLPEEGLKFMVYLQKENIIDESGMPKERFSAEFPKEGPSILRIQQVVRGDSAAYFCASSPQREETQYFGPGTRLLVL.

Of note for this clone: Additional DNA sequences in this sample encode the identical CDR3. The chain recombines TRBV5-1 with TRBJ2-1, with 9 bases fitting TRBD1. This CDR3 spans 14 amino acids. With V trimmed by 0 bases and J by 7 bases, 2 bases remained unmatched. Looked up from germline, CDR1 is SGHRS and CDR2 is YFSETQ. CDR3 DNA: TGCGCCAGCAGCTTGGGACAGGGGGTTAATGAGCAGTTCTTC. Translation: CASSLGQGVNEQFF.

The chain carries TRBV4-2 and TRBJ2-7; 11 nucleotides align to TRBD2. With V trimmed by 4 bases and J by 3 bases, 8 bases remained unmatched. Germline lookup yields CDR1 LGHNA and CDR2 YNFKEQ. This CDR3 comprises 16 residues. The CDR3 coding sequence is TGTGCCAGCAGCCCCCTAGGGACTAGCGGAATCTACGAGCAGTACTTC. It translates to CASSPLGTSGIYEQYF.

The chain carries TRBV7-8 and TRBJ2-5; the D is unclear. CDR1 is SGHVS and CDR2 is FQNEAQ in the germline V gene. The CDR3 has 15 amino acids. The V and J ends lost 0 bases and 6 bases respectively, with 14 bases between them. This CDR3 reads CASSLAARTVQTQYF. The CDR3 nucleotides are TGTGCCAGCAGCTTAGCGGCTCGGACGGTGCAGACCCAGTACTTC. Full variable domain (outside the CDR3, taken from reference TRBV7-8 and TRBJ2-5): GAGVSQSPRYKVAKRGQDVALRCDPISGHVSLFWYQQALGQGPEFLTYFQNEAQLDKSGLPSDRFFAERPEGSVSTLKIQRTQQEDSAVYLCASSLAARTVQTQYFGPGTRLLVL.

CDR3: CASSLHKGRYEAFF. For the CDR3, the DNA is TGTGCCAGCAGCCTTCACAAGGGACGGTATGAAGCTTTCTTT. The chain uses TRBV6-5 and TRBJ1-1, with D perhaps matching TRBD1 (5 bases). Trimming took 6 bases from V and 7 from J, leaving 18 bases between them. The CDR3 extends over 14 amino acids. Germline CDR1 is MNHEY and CDR2 is SVGAGI.

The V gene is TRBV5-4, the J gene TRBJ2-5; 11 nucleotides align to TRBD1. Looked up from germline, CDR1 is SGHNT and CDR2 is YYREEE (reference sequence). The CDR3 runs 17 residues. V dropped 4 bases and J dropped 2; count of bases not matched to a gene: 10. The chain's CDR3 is CASSRRAGTGGQETQYF. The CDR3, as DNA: TGTGCCAGCAGCCGTAGGGCCGGGACAGGGGGTCAAGAGACCCAGTACTTC.

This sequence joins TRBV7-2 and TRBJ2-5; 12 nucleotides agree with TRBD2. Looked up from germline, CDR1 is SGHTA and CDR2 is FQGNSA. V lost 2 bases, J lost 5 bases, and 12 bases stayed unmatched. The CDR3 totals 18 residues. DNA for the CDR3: TGTGCCAGCAGCTTAAGCCGGTGGAGACTAGCGGGGGAGGAGACCCAGTACTTC. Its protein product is CASSLSRWRLAGEETQYF.

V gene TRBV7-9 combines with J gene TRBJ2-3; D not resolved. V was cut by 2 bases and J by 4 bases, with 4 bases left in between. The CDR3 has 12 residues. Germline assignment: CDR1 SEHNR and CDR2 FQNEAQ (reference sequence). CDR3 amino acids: CASSLMSDTQYF. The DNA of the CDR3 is TGTGCCAGCAGCTTAATGTCAGATACGCAGTATTTT.

CDR3 sequence: CASRRLAGGFGELFF. The CDR3 DNA follows: TGTGCCAGTAGGAGACTAGCGGGAGGGTTCGGGGAGCTGTTTTTT. The genes are TRBV19 and TRBJ2-2; 14 positions match TRBD2. With 6 bases clipped from V and 7 bases from J, the junction kept 4 bases outside the gene matches. Germline V gene data show CDR1 as LNHDA and CDR2 as SQIVND (reference sequence). The CDR3 is 15 amino acids.